What follows are 28 T cell receptor beta chains derived from one specimen sequenced in a study of blood T cells in healthy people across ages. PCR was performed a second time for roughly 6 to 12 cycles using a sample-barcoded 5' primer and a J-beta primer mix. TCRdb independently ran MiXCR on the 5' RACE reads; one entry per CDR3 protein. The table includes over 1,200,000 distinct CDR3 sequences, 59% detected once. What was sequenced was blood. The receptors originated from a man aged 18 to 29 in good health.

The chain is built from TRBV10-3 and TRBJ2-5; TRBD1 aligns across 9 bases. Unmatched junction bases numbered 1, after V lost 6 bases and J lost 5 bases. Germline V gene lookup returns CDR1 ENHRY and CDR2 SYGVKD. This CDR3 is 12 amino acids long. CDR3 region: CAIRGTGETQYF. The CDR3 region has the DNA TGTGCCATCAGGGGGACAGGGGAGACCCAGTACTTC.

The chain employs TRBV29-1 and TRBJ2-5, with a weak D call TRBD1 (5 bases). The germline V gene encodes CDR1 SQVTM and CDR2 ANQGSEA. The CDR3 length is 11 residues. V was trimmed by 4 bases and J by 9 bases, leaving 12 bases between them. As DNA, the CDR3 is TGCAGCGTTGCCTTAAAAGGGGCCCAGTACTTC. This translates into CSVALKGAQYF.

CDR3 in DNA: TGTGCCAGCAGCCGCGGCCCAGGGGAGCACGAGCAGTACTTC. Translated, it gives CASSRGPGEHEQYF. The chain combines TRBV7-8 with TRBJ2-7; tentatively, D is TRBD1 (6 bases). The germline gives CDR1 SGHVS, CDR2 FQNEAQ. The length of the CDR3 is 14 residues. The V gene lost 5 bases and the J gene lost 5 bases, with 16 bases spanning the gap.

V usage is TRBV3-1 and J usage is TRBJ2-1, with 9 positions matching TRBD2. Germline-derived CDR1 and CDR2 are LGHDT and YNNKEL (reference sequence). This CDR3 has 15 amino acids. The V segment lost 0 bases and the J segment 8 bases; nucleotides outside the gene matches: 5. CDR3 nucleotide sequence: TGTGCCAGCAGCCAAGAGGTGCTAGCGGGATATGAGCAGTTCTTC. It is translated as CASSQEVLAGYEQFF.

The rearrangement uses TRBV24-1 and TRBJ1-5, with D possibly being TRBD1 (5 bases). The CDR3 covers 14 residues. Trimming removed 5 bases from V and 5 bases from J, with 12 bases in between. The germline gives CDR1 KGHDR, CDR2 SFDVKD. The CDR3 loop reads CATSVRQGDQPQHF. Written as DNA, the CDR3 is TGTGCCACCAGTGTACGCCAGGGAGATCAGCCCCAGCATTTT.

This clonotype was counted a few times. The V gene is TRBV29-1, the J gene TRBJ2-5; 8 positions match TRBD2. This CDR3 region has 16 residues. The germline V gene encodes CDR1 SQVTM and CDR2 ANQGSEA. J gave up 4 bases and V 2 bases, and 12 bases lay outside the gene matches. CDR3: CSVEPLSGDGVETQYF. The CDR3, as DNA: TGCAGCGTTGAACCCCTTAGCGGGGATGGAGTAGAGACCCAGTACTTC.

This clonotype was observed a few times. This chain uses TRBV9 with TRBJ2-1; D may be TRBD1 (6 bases). The V gene lost 3 bases and the J gene lost 13 bases, with 14 bases spanning the gap. Germline CDR1 SGDLS, CDR2 YYNGEE. CDR3 length equals 12 residues. The CDR3 DNA is TGTGCCAGCAGCGGGTTACAGGGCCGACAGTTCTTC. Residues: CASSGLQGRQFF.

This clonotype turned up a few times. CDR3 sequence reads: CASSYSGAKNIQYF. DNA of the CDR3: TGTGCCAGCAGTTACTCTGGAGCCAAAAACATTCAGTACTTC. The genes are TRBV6-5 and TRBJ2-4; D unclear. The V gene lost 0 bases and the J gene lost 0 bases, with 3 bases spanning the gap. The CDR3 loop spans 14 amino acids. Germline assignment: CDR1 MNHEY and CDR2 SVGAGI.

The CDR3 nucleotides are TGTGCCAGCAGTTTAGGGGGGGGGGCCCGCGCGGGAAAACTGTTTTTT. This codes for CASSLGGGARAGKLFF. This rearrangement joins TRBV27 to TRBJ1-4; possibly TRBD1 for D (6 bases). V gave up 2 bases and J gave up 10 bases, with 20 bases separating them. The CDR3 is made up of 16 amino acids. Germline values: CDR1 MNHEY, CDR2 SMNVEV (reference sequence).

This clonotype was observed at least ten times. One junction end disagrees with the germline gene, perhaps due to a read error. This chain joins TRBV5-1 and TRBJ2-3; TRBD1 matches at 8 bases. The CDR3 is 14 residues long. Germline V gives CDR1 SGHRS, CDR2 YFSETQ. In DNA form, the CDR3 reads TGTGCCAGCAGCTTAGGACAGGGCGGAGATACGCAGTATTTT. This encodes CASSLGQGGDTQYF.

V and J are TRBV18 and TRBJ2-3, with D unresolved. The CDR3 is 15 residues long. V lost 0 bases, J lost 3 bases, and 10 bases lay in between. Germline V CDR1 and CDR2: KGHSH, LQKENI. The CDR3 protein is CASSPPSPGTDTQYF. The DNA of the CDR3 is TGTGCCAGCTCACCACCATCCCCAGGTACAGATACGCAGTATTTT.

V usage is TRBV5-5 and J usage is TRBJ1-4; D might be TRBD1 (5 bases). The germline V gene has CDR1 SGHKS and CDR2 YYEKEE (reference sequence). The CDR3 runs to 16 residues. Trimming took off 2 bases at V and 7 bases at J, with 18 bases between the two ends. In DNA, the CDR3 is TGTGCCAGCAGCTTTTGGGGTGGTTCAGGGATTGAAAAACTGTTTTTT. It is translated as CASSFWGGSGIEKLFF.

The V and J genes are TRBV12-3 or TRBV12-4 and TRBJ1-1, with a tentative D call TRBD1 (5 bases). There are 13 residues in the CDR3. The V and J ends lost 0 bases and 8 bases respectively, with 10 bases between them. In nucleotides, the CDR3 is TGTGCCAGCAGTTTAGCCTTCCAGGGAGAAGCTTTCTTT. Its translation: CASSLAFQGEAFF.

The chain couples TRBV7-9 to TRBJ1-4; 8 bases map to TRBD1. The CDR3 has 15 amino acids. The ends lost 3 bases at V and 7 bases at J; junction bases unmatched: 7. The germline V gene encodes CDR1 SEHNR and CDR2 FQNEAQ (reference sequence). The CDR3 region is CASSFGQGLFEKLFF. The DNA for the CDR3 is TGTGCCAGCAGCTTCGGACAGGGTTTATTTGAAAAACTGTTTTTT. The whole variable domain, filled in from reference TRBV7-9 and TRBJ1-4, reads DTGVSQNPRHKITKRGQNVTFRCDPISEHNRLYWYRQTLGQGPEFLTYFQNEAQLEKSRLLSDRFSAERPKGSFSTLEIQRTEQGDSAMYLCASSFGQGLFEKLFFGSGTQLSVL.

The sample holds a few counts of this clonotype. The rearrangement uses TRBV13 and TRBJ2-3, with D perhaps matching TRBD2 (5 bases). The V and J ends lost 9 bases and 0 bases respectively, with 13 bases between them. The germline CDR1 and CDR2 sequences are PRHDT and FYEKMQ (reference sequence). The CDR3 has 14 amino acids. The CDR3 coding sequence is TGTGCCAGTAGCATCGGGATTAGCACAGATACGCAGTATTTT. This translates into CASSIGISTDTQYF.

The chain couples TRBV12-3 or TRBV12-4 to TRBJ2-1; no definite D call. V lost 3 bases to trimming and J lost 13 bases, with 13 bases between them. The CDR3 spans 12 residues. The CDR3 DNA sequence: TGTGCCAGCAGTTTCGATATAGAGACCCAGTTCTTC. This translates into CASSFDIETQFF.

The chain uses TRBV5-4 and TRBJ2-7; D remains unclear. The CDR3 covers 14 residues. In germline, CDR1 is SGHNT, CDR2 YYREEE (reference sequence). The V gene lost 1 base and the J gene lost 5 bases, with 13 bases spanning the gap. CDR3 coding DNA: TGTGCCAGCAGCTTGTCTGGTTCCATGCACGAGCAGTACTTC. Translating it yields CASSLSGSMHEQYF.

This chain uses TRBV9 with TRBJ2-4; D is perhaps TRBD2 (5 bases). The J call may be mistaken, given a closer DNA end match to TRBJ2-7. Germline V CDR1 and CDR2: SGDLS, YYNGEE. The CDR3 consists of 16 residues. CDR3 in amino acids: CASSVVSGSSQAEQYF. The CDR3 nucleotides are TGTGCCAGCAGCGTAGTTTCGGGATCCTCGCAGGCCGAGCAGTACTTC.

For this clonotype: A read error may account for a junction end that differs from germline. This chain links TRBV28 with TRBJ1-1; D not certain. This CDR3 is 15 amino acids long. Germline-derived CDR1 and CDR2 are MDHEN and SYDVKM. CDR3 protein: CASSFYRDFNTEAFF. Here the CDR3 DNA reads TGTGCTAGCAGTTTCTACCGGGATTTTAACACTGAAGCTTTCTTT.

The chain carries TRBV2 and TRBJ2-7, with TRBD2 matching 9 bases. V shed 8 bases, J shed 4 bases, and the junction held 9 bases outside the gene matches. The germline CDR1 and CDR2 sequences are SNHLY and FYNNEI. This CDR3 contains 14 residues. The CDR3 DNA reads as TGTGCCAGCTTCGCGGCTAGCGGGACTTACGAGCAGTACTTC. Encoded protein: CASFAASGTYEQYF. The full variable domain, in which reference TRBV2 and TRBJ2-7 provide the parts outside the CDR3, is EPEVTQTPSHQVTQMGQEVILRCVPISNHLYFYWYRQILGQKVEFLVSFYNNEISEKSEIFDDQFSVERPDGSNFTLKIRSTKLEDSAMYFCASFAASGTYEQYFGPGTRLTVT.

This chain links TRBV6-5 with TRBJ2-4; TRBD2 matches at 7 bases. Gene TRBJ2-7 matches the end of the DNA better, so the J call may be wrong. Germline CDR1 and CDR2: MNHEY and SVGAGI. The CDR3 contains 15 residues. The CDR3 nucleotides read TGTGCCAGCAGGGAGACTGCTAGCGGTCGGGACGAGCAGTACTTC. Its protein is CASRETASGRDEQYF.

This chain uses TRBV12-3 or TRBV12-4 with TRBJ1-1; D call uncertain. Trimming removed 4 bases from V and 2 bases from J, with 14 bases in between. This CDR3 spans 15 amino acids. CDR3 DNA sequence: TGTGCCAGCAGTTCCAAGACCGACCCTAACACTGAAGCTTTCTTT. This encodes CASSSKTDPNTEAFF.

The V gene is TRBV15, the J gene TRBJ1-6; D unclear. The CDR3 has 13 amino acids. With 5 bases removed from V and 10 bases from J, the gap between germline ends came to 12 bases. Germline V gene data show CDR1 as LNHNV and CDR2 as YYDKDF (reference sequence). CDR3 DNA: TGTGCCACCAGCCCTACCCCTCAATCACCCCTCCACTTT. Residues: CATSPTPQSPLHF.

This rearrangement joins TRBV5-1 to TRBJ2-1; maybe TRBD2 (5 bases). The CDR3 sequence is 15 residues long. Germline V CDR1 and CDR2: SGHRS, YFSETQ. The V and J ends lost 7 bases and 0 bases respectively, with 14 bases between them. CDR3 protein: CASAAGERSYNEQFF. The CDR3 DNA sequence: TGCGCCAGCGCCGCCGGGGAGCGCTCCTACAATGAGCAGTTCTTC.

The chain employs TRBV11-2 and TRBJ2-5; possibly TRBD1 for D (5 bases). The CDR3 contains 15 residues. V was clipped by 1 base and J by 0 bases, with 9 bases between them. Germline V CDR1 and CDR2: SGHAT, FQNNGV. CDR3 residues: CASSLGREYQETQYF. DNA of the CDR3: TGTGCCAGCAGCTTAGGCAGGGAATACCAAGAGACCCAGTACTTC.

The chain recombines TRBV6-6 with TRBJ2-1, with 8 bases aligning to TRBD2. The J segment lost 7 bases and the V segment lost 5 bases, leaving 10 bases of the junction unmatched. This CDR3 has 15 amino acids. The V gene's germline CDR1 is MNHNY and CDR2 SVGAGI (reference sequence). The CDR3 loop is CASSPTGGDTNEQFF. Here the CDR3 DNA reads TGTGCCAGCAGTCCCACGGGGGGGGATACAAATGAGCAGTTCTTC.

The chain links TRBV7-2 to TRBJ2-1; no clear D. Germline-derived CDR1 and CDR2 are SGHTA and FQGNSA. The V gene lost 10 bases and the J gene lost 0 bases, with 10 bases spanning the gap. The CDR3 is made up of 13 amino acids. CDR3 DNA: TGTGCCACCGGACGGACCTCCTACAATGAGCAGTTCTTC. Protein product: CATGRTSYNEQFF.

The chain carries TRBV6-6 and TRBJ2-5; tentative D call: TRBD1 (6 bases). CDR3 length equals 15 residues. The V gene lost 3 bases and the J gene lost 5 bases, with 16 bases spanning the gap. Germline CDR1 MNHNY, CDR2 SVGAGI (reference sequence). CDR3: CASSYQQGTRETQYF. The CDR3 DNA sequence: TGTGCCAGCAGTTATCAACAGGGTACTAGGGAGACCCAGTACTTC.